This is a list of T cell receptor beta chains from one sample in a study of blood T cell repertoires in COVID-19. Sequenced by immunoSEQ multiplex PCR; TCRdb stores in-frame clones only, minus some. The sample carries about 38,000 clones, approximately 90% recorded once. Input material: peripheral blood. The receptors originated from a man aged 55-75 years with COVID-19, enrolled during active disease. The CDR3 runs from the conserved cysteine through the conserved F or W. Fields, in order: D gene, CDR3 length, V gene, clone size, J gene, CDR3 DNA, CDR3 protein. A D gene is named only where the DNA matches it firmly. The listing skips clone size in some rows; elsewhere it reads once, few, many or a size class.

.	14	TRBV28	.	TRBJ2-7	TGTGCCAGCAGAAACCAGGGGTCTGGGCACGAGCAGTACTTC	CASRNQGSGHEQYF
.	15	TRBV5-8	.	TRBJ1-2	TGTGCCAGCAGCTTGGTGTCAGGGATTAACTATGGCTACACCTTC	CASSLVSGINYGYTF
TRBD2	18	TRBV9	.	TRBJ2-1	TGTGCCAGCAGCGTAGGGACTAGCCACGGGAGTCTCAACAATGAGCAGTTCTTC	CASSVGTSHGSLNNEQFF
TRBD1	13	TRBV30	.	TRBJ1-6	TGTGCCTGGAGGGGACAGGGACGTTCACCCCTCCACTTT	CAWRGQGRSPLHF
.	14	TRBV27	few	TRBJ1-6	TGTGCCAGCAGTCCCAGGACTGAAAATTCACCCCTCCACTTT	CASSPRTENSPLHF
TRBD2	13	TRBV2	few	TRBJ2-3	TGTGCCAGCAGGGGGACTAGCGGGAATGGGCAGTATTTT	CASRGTSGNGQYF
.	11	TRBV5-4	.	TRBJ1-1	TGTGCCAGCAGCTTGGGAGTTGAAGCTTTCTTT	CASSLGVEAFF
TRBD1	14	TRBV6-5	.	TRBJ1-5	TGTGCCAGCAGTTTCGACAGGGTCAATCAGCCCCAGCATTTT	CASSFDRVNQPQHF
.	13	TRBV11-2	.	TRBJ1-5	TGTGCCAGCAGCCTAACCCGGGGGCAGCCCCAGCATTTT	CASSLTRGQPQHF
TRBD1	15	TRBV27	.	TRBJ2-7	TGTGCCAGCAGTCCGGGGACAGGGTATTTCTACGAGCAGTACTTC	CASSPGTGYFYEQYF
TRBD1	15	TRBV29-1	few	TRBJ1-2	TGCAGCGTCGAGGGAGAGGGGGCGCGGGAAAGTGGCTACACCTTC	CSVEGEGARESGYTF
TRBD2	16	TRBV28	.	TRBJ2-7	TGTGCCAGCAGTACAGGGACTAGCGGGATTCCCTACGAGCAGTACTTC	CASSTGTSGIPYEQYF
.	15	TRBV6-5	.	TRBJ2-5	TGTGCCAGCAGTTACTCGATTCGCGGACAAGAGACCCAGTACTTC	CASSYSIRGQETQYF
TRBD1	16	TRBV18	once	TRBJ1-1	TGTGCCAGCTCACCCGTTCTTAGGACAGGGGGAACTGAAGCTTTCTTT	CASSPVLRTGGTEAFF
.	13	TRBV24-1	.	TRBJ2-3	TGTGCCACCAGTTCTCCCGGCACAGATACGCAGTATTTT	CATSSPGTDTQYF
.	14	TRBV7-9	once	TRBJ2-3	TGTGCCAGCAGCTCCGGGACATTCTCAGATACGCAGTATTTT	CASSSGTFSDTQYF
.	13	TRBV3-1/TRBV3-2	.	TRBJ2-2	TGTGCCAGCAGCCCGAGTATCACCGGGGAGCTGTTTTTT	CASSPSITGELFF
.	13	TRBV6-5	.	TRBJ2-7	TGTGCCAGCTCCACAGGGGGGGCCTACGAGCAGTACTTC	CASSTGGAYEQYF